This is a list of T cell receptor beta chains from one sample in a study of neurological immune-mediated disorders. TCRdb redid the calling of the 5' RACE reads with MiXCR, one entry per CDR3 protein. The repertoire holds 55,000 or so distinct CDR3 sequences, over 4% seen once, with 2.5% to 3% in the top ten. The sequenced sample was PBMCs. The origin of the receptors is a man between 45 and 60 years old with multiple sclerosis. Each CDR3 is given with its conserved first and last residue. D genes are given only for firm matches. Clone size is shown for a subset of rows, as once, few, many or a class of expanded clone.

d_call,j_call,v_call,clone_size,cdr3_aa,cdr3_nt
-,TRBJ2-2,TRBV7-3,many,CASSFTGPNTGELFF,TGTGCCAGCAGCTTCACGGGGCCGAACACCGGGGAGCTGTTTTTT
-,TRBJ1-5,TRBV5-1,many,CASSLDTGSNQPQHF,TGCGCCAGCAGCTTGGATACCGGGAGCAATCAGCCCCAGCATTTT
TRBD1,TRBJ2-7,TRBV4-1,-,CASTRDRGDEQYF,TGCGCCAGCACCCGGGACAGGGGCGACGAGCAGTACTTC
-,TRBJ2-7,TRBV20-1,many,CSARRVRPTYEQYF,TGCAGTGCTAGAAGGGTCAGGCCCACCTACGAGCAGTACTTC
-,TRBJ1-6,TRBV5-1,many,CASSLDRDNSPLHF,TGCGCCAGCAGCTTGGACAGGGATAATTCACCCCTCCACTTT
-,TRBJ1-6,TRBV5-5,few,CARARDIRNSPLHF,TGTGCCAGGGCGCGGGATATCAGAAATTCACCCCTCCACTTT
TRBD1,TRBJ2-7,TRBV7-9,many,CASSSGQGLLEQYF,TGTGCCAGCAGCTCGGGACAGGGGCTCCTCGAGCAGTACTTC
-,TRBJ2-5,TRBV5-5,many,CASSSGFGEETQYF,TGTGCCAGCAGCTCGGGGTTCGGGGAGGAGACCCAGTACTTC
-,TRBJ2-7,TRBV5-6,many,CASSSQGPQREQYF,TGTGCCAGCAGCTCCCAGGGACCGCAACGGGAGCAGTACTTC
TRBD2,TRBJ2-6,TRBV15,many,CATSRDLPRELSGANVLTF,TGTGCCACCAGCAGAGACCTTCCGCGGGAGTTGTCTGGGGCCAACGTCCTGACTTTC
-,TRBJ2-1,TRBV20-1,few,CSAPRRQGYNEQFF,TGCAGTGCCCCGAGACGCCAGGGGTACAATGAGCAGTTCTTC
TRBD2,TRBJ2-3,TRBV5-1,many,CASRNPQRESGDTQYF,TGCGCCAGCAGGAATCCCCAGCGGGAGTCGGGGGATACGCAGTATTTT
TRBD2,TRBJ2-7,TRBV5-1,many,CASSPRTSGSHEQYF,TGCGCCAGCAGCCCTCGGACTAGCGGGAGCCACGAGCAGTACTTC
-,TRBJ2-5,TRBV2,many,CASDRTARGEETQYF,TGTGCCAGCGACAGGACAGCGAGGGGTGAAGAGACCCAGTACTTC
TRBD2,TRBJ2-7,TRBV2,many,CATWTGLAGGEQYF,TGTGCCACCTGGACGGGACTAGCGGGAGGGGAGCAGTACTTC
TRBD2,TRBJ2-5,TRBV5-1,many,CASSSRLAGDVRETQYF,TGCGCCAGCAGCTCCAGACTAGCGGGGGATGTGCGAGAGACCCAGTACTTC
TRBD1,TRBJ2-7,TRBV29-1,many,CSVSDRAYEQYF,TGCAGCGTTTCGGACAGGGCCTACGAGCAGTACTTC
-,TRBJ2-1,TRBV12-3/TRBV12-4,many,CASSLRGRIDNEQFF,TGTGCCAGCAGTTTAAGGGGCCGGATCGACAATGAGCAGTTCTTC
-,TRBJ1-1,TRBV5-1,few,CASSWGGTMNTEAFF,TGCGCCAGCAGCTGGGGCGGAACTATGAACACTGAAGCTTTCTTT
-,TRBJ2-7,TRBV5-1,many,CASSLGAGPREQYF,TGCGCCAGCAGCTTGGGGGCGGGCCCCAGGGAGCAGTACTTC
-,TRBJ1-6,TRBV6-5,many,CASSRGGERPLNF,TGTGCCAGCAGTCGCGGGGGGGAGAGGCCCCTCAACTTT
-,TRBJ2-3,TRBV12-3/TRBV12-4,-,CASSKRTDTQYF,TGTGCCAGCAGCAAACGCACAGATACGCAGTATTTT
TRBD2,TRBJ2-4,TRBV20-1,many,CSARDRTSGEIQYF,TGCAGTGCTAGAGACCGGACTAGCGGGGAAATTCAGTACTTC
TRBD1,TRBJ2-1,TRBV5-1,many,CASSWVGQGANEQFF,TGCGCCAGCAGCTGGGTCGGACAGGGGGCCAATGAGCAGTTCTTC
TRBD1,TRBJ1-2,TRBV20-1,many,CSATDRDLWGYTF,TGCAGTGCCACCGACAGGGATCTATGGGGCTACACCTTC
-,TRBJ2-7,TRBV10-3,many,CAISESRDKDEQYF,TGTGCCATCAGTGAGTCCCGGGACAAGGACGAGCAGTACTTC
-,TRBJ1-2,TRBV29-1,many,CSVAPTGYSGYTF,TGCAGCGTTGCGCCCACAGGGTACTCTGGCTACACCTTC
-,TRBJ2-7,TRBV7-8,many,CASSLAPYDDEQYF,TGTGCCAGCAGCCTTGCTCCATACGACGACGAGCAGTACTTC
TRBD1,TRBJ1-5,TRBV27,many,CASSGTANQPQHF,TGTGCCAGCAGTGGGACAGCTAATCAGCCCCAGCATTTT
-,TRBJ2-7,TRBV20-1,many,CSAFSPEDLLSYEQYF,TGCAGTGCTTTCAGCCCGGAGGACCTACTCTCCTACGAGCAGTACTTC